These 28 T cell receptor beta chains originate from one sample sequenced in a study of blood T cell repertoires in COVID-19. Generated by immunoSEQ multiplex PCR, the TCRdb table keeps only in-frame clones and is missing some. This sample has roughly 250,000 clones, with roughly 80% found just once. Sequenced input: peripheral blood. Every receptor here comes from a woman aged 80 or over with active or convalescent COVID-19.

CDR3 nucleotides: TGTGCCAGCTGCCGGGACAGTTACACCTACGAGCAGTACTTC. Translation: CASCRDSYTYEQYF. The chain joins TRBV2 to TRBJ2-7; 7 bases are shared with TRBD1. This CDR3 region has 14 residues. V was pared by 8 bases and J by 2 bases, with 9 bases of the junction left unmatched. Germline V gives CDR1 SNHLY, CDR2 FYNNEI.

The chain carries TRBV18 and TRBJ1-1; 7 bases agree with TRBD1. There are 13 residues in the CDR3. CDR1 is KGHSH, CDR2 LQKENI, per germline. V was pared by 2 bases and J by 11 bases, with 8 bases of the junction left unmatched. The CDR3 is CASSPTTGLGAFF. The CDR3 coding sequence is TGTGCCAGCTCACCAACGACAGGGTTGGGTGCTTTCTTT.

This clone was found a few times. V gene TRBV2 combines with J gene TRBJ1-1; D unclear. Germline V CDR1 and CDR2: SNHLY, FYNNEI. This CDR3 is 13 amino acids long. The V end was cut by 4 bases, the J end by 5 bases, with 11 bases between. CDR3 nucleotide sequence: TGTGCCAGCAGTGTTGCGGGAGGGACTGAAGCTTTCTTT. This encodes CASSVAGGTEAFF.

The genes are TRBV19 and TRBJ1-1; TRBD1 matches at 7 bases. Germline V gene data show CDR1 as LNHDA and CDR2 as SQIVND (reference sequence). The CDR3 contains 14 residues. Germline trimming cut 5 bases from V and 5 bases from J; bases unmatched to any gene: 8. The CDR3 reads CASSPRDSYTEAFF. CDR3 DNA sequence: TGTGCCAGTAGTCCCCGGGACAGTTATACTGAAGCTTTCTTT.

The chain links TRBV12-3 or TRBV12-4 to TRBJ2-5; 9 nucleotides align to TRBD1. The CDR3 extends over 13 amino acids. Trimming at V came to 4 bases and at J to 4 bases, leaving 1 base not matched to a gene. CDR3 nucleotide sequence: TGTGCCAGCAGTTGGGACAGGGTAGAGACCCAGTACTTC. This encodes CASSWDRVETQYF.

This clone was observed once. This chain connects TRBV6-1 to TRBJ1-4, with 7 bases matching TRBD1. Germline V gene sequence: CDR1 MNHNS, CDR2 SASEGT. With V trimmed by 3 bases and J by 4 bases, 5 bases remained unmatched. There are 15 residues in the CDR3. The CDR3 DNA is TGTGCCAGCAGTGACAGGGGGACGCATAATGAAAAACTGTTTTTT. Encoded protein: CASSDRGTHNEKLFF.

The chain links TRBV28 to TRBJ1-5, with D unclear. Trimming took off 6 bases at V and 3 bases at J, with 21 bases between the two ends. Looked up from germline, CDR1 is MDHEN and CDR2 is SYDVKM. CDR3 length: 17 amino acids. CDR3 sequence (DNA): TGTGCCAGCAGCCTTAAGGGCGGGCCATTGTCCAATCAGCCCCAGCATTTT. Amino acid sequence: CASSLKGGPLSNQPQHF. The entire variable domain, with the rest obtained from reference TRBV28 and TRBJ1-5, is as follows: DVKVTQSSRYLVKRTGEKVFLECVQDMDHENMFWYRQDPGLGLRLIYFSYDVKMKEKGDIPEGYSVSREKKERFSLILESASTNQTSMYLCASSLKGGPLSNQPQHFGDGTRLSIL.

The CDR3, as DNA: TGCAGCGTTGGACGTACAGGGGGCGTAACAATGAACACTGAAGCTTTCTTT. Its translation: CSVGRTGGVTMNTEAFF. This sequence joins TRBV29-1 and TRBJ1-1; 9 nucleotides align to TRBD1. The V gene's germline CDR1 is SQVTM and CDR2 ANQGSEA. Germline trimming cut 4 bases from V and 0 bases from J; bases unmatched to any gene: 12. CDR3 size: 17 residues.

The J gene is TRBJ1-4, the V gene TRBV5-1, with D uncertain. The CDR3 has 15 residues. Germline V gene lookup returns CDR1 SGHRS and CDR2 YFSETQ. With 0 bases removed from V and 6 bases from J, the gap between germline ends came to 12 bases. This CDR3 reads CASSLGGRFDEKLFF. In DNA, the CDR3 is TGCGCCAGCAGCTTGGGCGGGAGGTTTGATGAAAAACTGTTTTTT.

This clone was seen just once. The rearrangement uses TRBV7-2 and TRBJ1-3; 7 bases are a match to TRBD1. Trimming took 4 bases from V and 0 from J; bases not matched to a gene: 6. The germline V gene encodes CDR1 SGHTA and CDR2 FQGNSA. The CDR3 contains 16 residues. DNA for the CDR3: TGTGCCAGCAGCTCGACAGGGACTTACTCTGGAAACACCATATATTTT. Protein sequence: CASSSTGTYSGNTIYF.

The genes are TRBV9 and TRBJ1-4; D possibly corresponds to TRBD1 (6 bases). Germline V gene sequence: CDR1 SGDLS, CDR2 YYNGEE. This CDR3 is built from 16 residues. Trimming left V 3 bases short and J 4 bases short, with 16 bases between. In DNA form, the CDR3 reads TGTGCCAGCAGCGCCTCCGAGGGGGACTATAATGAAAAACTGTTTTTT. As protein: CASSASEGDYNEKLFF.

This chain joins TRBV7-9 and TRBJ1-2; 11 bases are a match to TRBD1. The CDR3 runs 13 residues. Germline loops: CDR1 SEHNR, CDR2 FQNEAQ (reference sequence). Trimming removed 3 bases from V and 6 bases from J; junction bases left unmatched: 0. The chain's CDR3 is CASSLGQGDGYTF. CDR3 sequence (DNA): TGTGCCAGCAGCTTGGGACAGGGGGATGGCTACACCTTC.

The CDR3 loop reads CSVLTGGMYSPLHF. DNA for the CDR3: TGCAGCGTCCTCACAGGGGGGATGTATTCACCCCTCCACTTT. The rearrangement links TRBV29-1 to TRBJ1-6; 8 nucleotides line up with TRBD1. Germline CDR1 is SQVTM and CDR2 is ANQGSEA. Losses at the gene ends were 6 bases for V and 8 bases for J; bases not matched to a gene: 9. This CDR3 is built from 14 residues.

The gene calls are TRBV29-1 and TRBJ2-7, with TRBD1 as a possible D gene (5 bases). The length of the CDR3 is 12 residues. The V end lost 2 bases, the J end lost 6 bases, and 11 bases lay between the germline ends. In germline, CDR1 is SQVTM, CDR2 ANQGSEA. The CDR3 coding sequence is TGCAGCGTTGAACAGGGTATAGGCGAGCAGTACTTC. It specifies CSVEQGIGEQYF.

In nucleotides, the CDR3 is TGTGCCAGTAGTATTTTAGGCGGTGCCAACACCGGGGAGCTGTTTTTT. Amino acid sequence: CASSILGGANTGELFF. This sequence joins TRBV19 and TRBJ2-2; no reliable D call. Germline CDR1 reads LNHDA; CDR2 reads SQIVND (reference sequence). The V and J ends lost 3 bases and 2 bases respectively, with 13 bases between them. The length of the CDR3 is 16 residues.

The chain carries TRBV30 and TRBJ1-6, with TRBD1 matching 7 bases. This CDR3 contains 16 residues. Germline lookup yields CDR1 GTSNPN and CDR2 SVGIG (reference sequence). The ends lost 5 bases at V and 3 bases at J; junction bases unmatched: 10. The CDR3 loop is CAWSFSQGSYNSPLHF. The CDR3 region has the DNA TGTGCCTGGTCGTTTTCACAGGGGAGCTATAATTCACCCCTCCACTTT.

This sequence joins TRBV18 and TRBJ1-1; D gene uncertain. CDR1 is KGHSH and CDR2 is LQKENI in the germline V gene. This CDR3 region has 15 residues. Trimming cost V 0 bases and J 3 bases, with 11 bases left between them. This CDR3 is CASSPPNTPHTEAFF. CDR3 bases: TGTGCCAGCTCACCACCCAACACGCCACACACTGAAGCTTTCTTT.

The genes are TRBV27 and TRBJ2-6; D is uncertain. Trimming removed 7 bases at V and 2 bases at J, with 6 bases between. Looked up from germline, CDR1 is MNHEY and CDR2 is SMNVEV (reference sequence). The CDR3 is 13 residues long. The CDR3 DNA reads TGTGCCAGCAAAGCAACTGGGGCCAACGTCCTGACTTTC. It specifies CASKATGANVLTF.

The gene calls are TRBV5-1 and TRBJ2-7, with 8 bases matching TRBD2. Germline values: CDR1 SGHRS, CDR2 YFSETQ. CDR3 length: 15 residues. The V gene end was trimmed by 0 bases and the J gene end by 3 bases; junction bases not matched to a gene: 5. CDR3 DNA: TGCGCCAGCAGCTTGGTAGTTAGCGGGAACTACGAGCAGTACTTC. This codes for CASSLVVSGNYEQYF.

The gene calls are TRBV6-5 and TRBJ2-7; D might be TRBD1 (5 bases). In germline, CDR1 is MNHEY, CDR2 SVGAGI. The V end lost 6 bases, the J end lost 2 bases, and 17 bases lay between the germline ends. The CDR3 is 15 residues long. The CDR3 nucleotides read TGTGCCAGCAGCCCGTCAAGGGGCGATACCTACGAGCAGTACTTC. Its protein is CASSPSRGDTYEQYF.

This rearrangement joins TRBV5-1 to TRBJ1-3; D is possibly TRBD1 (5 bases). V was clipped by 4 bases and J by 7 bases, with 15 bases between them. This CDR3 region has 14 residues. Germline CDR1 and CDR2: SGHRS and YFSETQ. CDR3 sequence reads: CASSELPEGNTIYF. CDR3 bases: TGCGCCAGCAGCGAGCTCCCGGAGGGGAACACCATATATTTT.

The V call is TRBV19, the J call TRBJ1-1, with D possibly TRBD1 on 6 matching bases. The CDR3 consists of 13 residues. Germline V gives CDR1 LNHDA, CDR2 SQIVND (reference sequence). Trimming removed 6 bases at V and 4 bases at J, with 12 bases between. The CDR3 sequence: CASRNRDVTEAFF. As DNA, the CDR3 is TGTGCCAGTAGAAACAGGGATGTCACTGAAGCTTTCTTT.

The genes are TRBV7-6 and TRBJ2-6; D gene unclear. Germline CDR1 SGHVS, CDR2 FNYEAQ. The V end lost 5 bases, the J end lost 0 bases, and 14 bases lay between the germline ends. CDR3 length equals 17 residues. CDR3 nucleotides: TGTGCCAGCAGCGCAGGAAAAACCACCTCTGGGGCCAACGTCCTGACTTTC. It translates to CASSAGKTTSGANVLTF.

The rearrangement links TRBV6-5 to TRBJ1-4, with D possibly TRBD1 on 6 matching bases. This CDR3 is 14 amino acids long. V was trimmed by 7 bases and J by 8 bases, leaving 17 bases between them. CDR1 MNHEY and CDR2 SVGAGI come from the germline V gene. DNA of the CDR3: TGTGCCAGCAACGTTGGGGGGCGGGAGGAAAAACTGTTTTTT. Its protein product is CASNVGGREEKLFF.

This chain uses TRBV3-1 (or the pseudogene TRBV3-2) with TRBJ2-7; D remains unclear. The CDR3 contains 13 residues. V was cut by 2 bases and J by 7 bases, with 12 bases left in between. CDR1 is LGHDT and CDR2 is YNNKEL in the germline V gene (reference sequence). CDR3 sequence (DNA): TGTGCCAGCAGCCAAAGCCTTAAACGAGAGCAGTACTTC. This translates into CASSQSLKREQYF.

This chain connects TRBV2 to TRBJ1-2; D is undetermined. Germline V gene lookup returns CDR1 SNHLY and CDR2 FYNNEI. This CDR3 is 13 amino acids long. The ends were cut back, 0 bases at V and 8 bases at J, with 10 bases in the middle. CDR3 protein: CASSEAMRGGYTF. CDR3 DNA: TGTGCCAGCAGTGAAGCGATGCGAGGAGGCTACACCTTC. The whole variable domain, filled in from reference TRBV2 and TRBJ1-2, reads EPEVTQTPSHQVTQMGQEVILRCVPISNHLYFYWYRQILGQKVEFLVSFYNNEISEKSEIFDDQFSVERPDGSNFTLKIRSTKLEDSAMYFCASSEAMRGGYTFGSGTRLTVV.

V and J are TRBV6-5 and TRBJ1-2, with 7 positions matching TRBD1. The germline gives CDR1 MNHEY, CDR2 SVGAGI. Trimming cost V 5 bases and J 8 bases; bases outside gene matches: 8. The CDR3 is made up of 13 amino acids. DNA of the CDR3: TGTGCCAGCAGTAAACCCACAGGGGAAGGCTACACCTTC. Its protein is CASSKPTGEGYTF.

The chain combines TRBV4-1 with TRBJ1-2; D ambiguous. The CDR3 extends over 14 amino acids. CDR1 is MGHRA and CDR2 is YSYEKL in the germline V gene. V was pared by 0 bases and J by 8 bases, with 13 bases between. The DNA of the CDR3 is TGCGCCAGCAGCCAAGATTTGCTGGCGGCGGGCTACACCTTC. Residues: CASSQDLLAAGYTF.